The 22 T cell receptor beta chains below were found in one sample sequenced in a study of CD8+CD57+ T cells in acquired aplastic anemia. Profiles of TCR beta VDJ and CDR3 were generated from a genomic DNA template. Using its own MiXCR run on the reads, TCRdb lists one record per CDR3 protein. This table has a few hundred thousand distinct CDR3 sequences, around 60% appearing once. Sample: sorted CD4+, CD8+, or CD8+CD57+ T cells (not recorded which) from PBMCs. All receptors derive from a human donor in good health.

As to this clonotype: Relative to the germline gene, one junction end is altered; a read error may explain this. The chain uses TRBV9 and TRBJ1-1; D perhaps matches TRBD1 (5 bases). The V gene's germline CDR1 is SGDLS and CDR2 YYNGEE. The CDR3 length is 14 residues. CDR3 in amino acids: CASNLEGQDTEVFF. DNA for the CDR3: TGTGCCAGCAACTTGGAGGGGCAGGACACTGAAGTTTTCTTT.

This chain joins TRBV15 and TRBJ2-7; 7 nucleotides agree with TRBD2. The germline gives CDR1 LNHNV, CDR2 YYDKDF (reference sequence). J gave up 2 bases and V 0 bases, and 4 bases lay outside the gene matches. CDR3 size: 15 residues. CDR3 coding DNA: TGTGCCACCAGCAGAGATGGAGCGGGGACCTACGAGCAGTACTTC. Translation: CATSRDGAGTYEQYF. Complete variable domain (other parts from reference TRBV15 and TRBJ2-7): DAMVIQNPRYQVTQFGKPVTLSCSQTLNHNVMYWYQQKSSQAPKLLFHYYDKDFNNEADTPDNFQSRRPNTSFCFLDIRSPGLGDTAMYLCATSRDGAGTYEQYFGPGTRLTVT.

The J gene is TRBJ2-7, the V gene TRBV7-2, with 7 bases identical to TRBD2. Germline V gene sequence: CDR1 SGHTA, CDR2 FQGNSA. V trimming: 5 bases; J trimming: 6 bases; junction bases outside the gene matches: 4. The CDR3 sequence is 12 residues long. For the CDR3, the DNA is TGTGCCAGCAGCCCGGGGGGTGTCGAGCAGTACTTC. This sequence encodes CASSPGGVEQYF.

Comment on this clonotype: With a much larger clone just one base away, this may be a read error. The chain employs TRBV6-6 and TRBJ2-7, with 8 nucleotides matching TRBD2. The germline gives CDR1 MNHNY, CDR2 SVGAGI (reference sequence). The trim removed 6 bases at V and 7 bases at J, leaving 5 bases unmatched. CDR3 length: 12 residues. The CDR3 nucleotides are TGTGCCAGCAGGGCACTAGCGGAAGAGCAGTACTTC. Protein: CASRALAEEQYF.

This rearrangement joins TRBV9 to TRBJ2-3; a weak D match, TRBD2 (6 bases). The germline CDR1 and CDR2 sequences are SGDLS and YYNGEE. V lost 2 bases to trimming and J lost 5 bases, with 15 bases between them. This CDR3 is 15 amino acids long. The CDR3 sequence: CASSVDGTSKDTQYF. The CDR3 nucleotides read TGTGCCAGCAGCGTTGACGGGACTTCCAAAGATACGCAGTATTTT.

This chain uses TRBV7-6 with TRBJ2-1; 10 bases fit TRBD1. V dropped 5 bases and J dropped 10; count of bases not matched to a gene: 8. The CDR3 is 14 residues long. Germline V gene sequence: CDR1 SGHVS, CDR2 FNYEAQ. The CDR3 DNA reads as TGTGCCAGCAGCCCCACGACAGGGGGCAAGGAGCAGTTCTTC. It yields the protein CASSPTTGGKEQFF.

This clonotype was picked up a small number of times. The chain recombines TRBV6-4 with TRBJ1-4; 8 positions agree with TRBD1. Germline V gene lookup returns CDR1 MRHNA and CDR2 SNTAGT. The V and J ends lost 4 bases and 8 bases, in that order; junction bases with no gene match: 0. This CDR3 has 12 residues. The CDR3 is CASSGQGEKLFF. In nucleotides, the CDR3 is TGTGCCAGCAGTGGACAGGGGGAAAAACTGTTTTTT.

This rearrangement joins TRBV20-1 to TRBJ1-1; tentatively, D is TRBD1 (5 bases). CDR1 DFQATT and CDR2 SNEGSKA come from the germline V gene (reference sequence). The CDR3 length is 14 residues. Trimming cost V 6 bases and J 5 bases, with 19 bases left between them. CDR3 amino acids: CSAEGAAGRTEAFF. DNA for the CDR3: TGCAGTGCCGAAGGTGCGGCAGGGCGGACTGAAGCTTTCTTT.

This clonotype has a count of ten or more. The gene calls are TRBV20-1 and TRBJ2-7; 7 bases agree with TRBD1. CDR3 length: 13 residues. V shed 3 bases and J 4 bases; nucleotides not matched to a gene: 6. Germline V lookup: CDR1 DFQATT, CDR2 SNEGSKA (reference sequence). The DNA of the CDR3 is TGCAGTGCTAGGCAGACAGGGAGTTACGAGCAGTACTTC. Protein product: CSARQTGSYEQYF.

The sample holds many counts of this clonotype. The gene calls are TRBV7-3 and TRBJ2-2; D is possibly TRBD2 (5 bases). This CDR3 has 13 amino acids. Germline CDR1 is SGHTA and CDR2 is FQGTGA. Trimming took off 7 bases at V and 4 bases at J, with 10 bases between the two ends. The CDR3 is CASMEVGTGELFF. The CDR3 region has the DNA TGTGCCAGCATGGAGGTTGGCACCGGGGAGCTGTTTTTT.

This clonotype was seen at least ten times. The chain employs TRBV28 and TRBJ1-2; D is unclear. Germline CDR1 and CDR2: MDHEN and SYDVKM. The CDR3 spans 15 residues. Trimming shortened V by 6 bases and J by 4 bases, and 18 bases separated the two germline ends. The CDR3 DNA is TGTGCCAGCAGGTCAGAGGAACTGGTTGCCTATGGCTACACCTTC. It encodes CASRSEELVAYGYTF.

This chain connects TRBV7-2 to TRBJ2-5; perhaps D is TRBD1 or TRBD2 (8 bases each). The CDR3 totals 15 residues. CDR1 is SGHTA and CDR2 is FQGNSA in the germline V gene. V was cut by 1 base and J by 7 bases, with 16 bases left in between. CDR3 region: CASSLGQGAGGTQYF. Written as DNA, the CDR3 is TGTGCCAGCAGCTTAGGCCAGGGGGCGGGAGGGACCCAGTACTTC.

This clonotype was seen many times. This chain uses TRBV15 with TRBJ1-3; TRBD1 is a possible D gene (5 bases). Per germline, CDR1 LNHNV and CDR2 YYDKDF (reference sequence). The CDR3 spans 15 residues. With 0 bases removed from V and 1 base from J, the gap between germline ends came to 7 bases. The CDR3 DNA reads as TGTGCCACCAGCAGAGATCGGGGGTCTGGAAACACCATATATTTT. This gives the protein CATSRDRGSGNTIYF.

This chain connects TRBV24-1 to TRBJ2-5, with 9 positions matching TRBD1. The CDR3 runs to 16 residues. The germline V gene has CDR1 KGHDR and CDR2 SFDVKD. The V and J ends lost 5 bases and 3 bases, in that order; junction bases with no gene match: 9. This CDR3 is CATSVGRQGGEETQYF. The CDR3 DNA is TGTGCCACCAGTGTTGGGAGACAGGGGGGGGAAGAGACCCAGTACTTC.

Worth noting for this clonotype: This sequence may be a read error, since a much larger clone differs from it by one base. The chain links TRBV7-9 to TRBJ2-3; 8 positions agree with TRBD2. With 5 bases clipped from V and 4 bases from J, the junction kept 14 bases outside the gene matches. The CDR3 consists of 17 residues. Germline V lookup: CDR1 SEHNR, CDR2 FQNEAQ (reference sequence). CDR3 sequence: CASSQDGAGLVADTQYF. CDR3 sequence (DNA): TGTGCCAGCAGCCAAGATGGCGCGGGACTAGTGGCAGATACGCAGTATTTT.

This clonotype has at least ten counts. The CDR3 DNA follows: TGCGCCAGCAGTGACCCAAGACTAGCGGGAGACAATGAGCAGTTCTTC. This encodes CASSDPRLAGDNEQFF. The chain links TRBV10-1 to TRBJ2-1; 12 bases align to TRBD2. Trimming took 3 bases from V and 5 from J; bases not matched to a gene: 5. Germline lookup yields CDR1 WNHNN and CDR2 SYGVQD (reference sequence). This CDR3 contains 16 residues.

This clonotype was recorded only once. The genes are TRBV20-1 and TRBJ2-1; no definite D call. Per the germline V gene, CDR1 is DFQATT and CDR2 is SNEGSKA (reference sequence). V dropped 1 base and J dropped 0 bases, with 7 bases sitting between them. The CDR3 has 14 residues. The CDR3 loop reads CSARGGSSYNEQFF. CDR3 nucleotides: TGCAGTGCTAGAGGAGGTAGCTCCTACAATGAGCAGTTCTTC.

The gene calls are TRBV2 and TRBJ2-3; the D is unclear. CDR1 and CDR2 from the germline V gene are SNHLY and FYNNEI. V was shortened by 7 bases and J by 2 bases, with 13 bases between the two germline ends. This CDR3 spans 14 amino acids. CDR3 coding DNA: TGTGCCAGCAAACCGGGCGAGATCACAGATACGCAGTATTTT. It is translated as CASKPGEITDTQYF.

The chain has TRBV7-6 and TRBJ2-7; D ambiguous. CDR3 size: 15 residues. Trimming took off 1 base at V and 3 bases at J, with 13 bases between the two ends. Germline loops: CDR1 SGHVS, CDR2 FNYEAQ. The CDR3 protein is CASSLEVGSVYEQYF. CDR3 sequence (DNA): TGTGCCAGCAGCTTAGAGGTAGGGTCGGTCTACGAGCAGTACTTC.

The CDR3 reads CASPYDPHSGELFF. For the CDR3, the DNA is TGTGCCAGCCCCTACGATCCCCACTCCGGGGAGCTGTTTTTT. The chain joins TRBV7-8 to TRBJ2-2, with D uncertain. The germline V and J ends were trimmed by 8 bases and 6 bases, with 16 bases remaining between them. Per the germline V gene, CDR1 is SGHVS and CDR2 is FQNEAQ. The CDR3 is 14 amino acids.

This sequence joins TRBV27 and TRBJ2-1; D is undetermined. Trimming took 5 bases from V and 12 from J, leaving 17 bases between them. Germline loops: CDR1 MNHEY, CDR2 SMNVEV (reference sequence). The CDR3 runs 13 residues. CDR3 DNA sequence: TGTGCCAGCAGTCCAATCTTCACAGATACGCAGTTCTTC. Protein product: CASSPIFTDTQFF.

Turning to this clonotype: At one of its ends the junction is not consistent with the germline gene, which may arise from a read error. The rearrangement links TRBV7-9 to TRBJ1-4, with a tentative D call TRBD1 (5 bases). Germline loops: CDR1 SEHNR, CDR2 FQNEAQ (reference sequence). The CDR3 totals 14 residues. CDR3 region: CASTQQGFAEELFF. The DNA for the CDR3 is TGTGCCAGCACCCAGCAGGGTTTCGCTGAAGAACTGTTTTTT.